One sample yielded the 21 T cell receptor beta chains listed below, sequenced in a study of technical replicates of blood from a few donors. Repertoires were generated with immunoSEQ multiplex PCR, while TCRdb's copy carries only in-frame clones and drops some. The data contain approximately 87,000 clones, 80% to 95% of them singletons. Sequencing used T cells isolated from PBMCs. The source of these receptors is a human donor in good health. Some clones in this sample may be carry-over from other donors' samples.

CDR3 loop: CASSIPSGHNEQFF. The DNA for the CDR3 is TGTGCCAGCAGCATACCTAGCGGACACAATGAGCAGTTCTTC. V and J are TRBV7-2 and TRBJ2-1, with 7 bases fitting TRBD2. The V gene's germline CDR1 is SGHTA and CDR2 FQGNSA. This CDR3 contains 14 residues. V trimming: 5 bases; J trimming: 5 bases; junction bases outside the gene matches: 6.

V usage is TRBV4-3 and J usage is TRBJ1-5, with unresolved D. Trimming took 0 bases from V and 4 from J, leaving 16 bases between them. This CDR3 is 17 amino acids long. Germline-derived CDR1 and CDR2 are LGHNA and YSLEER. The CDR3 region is CASSQDGPQVPNQPQHF. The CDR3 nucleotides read TGCGCCAGCAGCCAAGATGGCCCTCAGGTGCCAAATCAGCCCCAGCATTTT.

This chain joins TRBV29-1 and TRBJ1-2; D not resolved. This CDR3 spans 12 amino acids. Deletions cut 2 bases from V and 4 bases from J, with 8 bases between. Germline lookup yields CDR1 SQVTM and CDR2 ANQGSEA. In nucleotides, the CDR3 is TGCAGCGTTGAACTTAATTTCTATGGCTACACCTTC. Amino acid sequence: CSVELNFYGYTF.

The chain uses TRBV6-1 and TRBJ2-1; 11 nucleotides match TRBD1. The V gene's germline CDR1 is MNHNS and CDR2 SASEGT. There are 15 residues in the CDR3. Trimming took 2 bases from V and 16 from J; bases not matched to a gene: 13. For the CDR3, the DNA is TGTGCCAGCAGTGAATACGGGACAGGGGGGCCCCAAGGTTTCTTC. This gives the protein CASSEYGTGGPQGFF.

CDR3 coding DNA: TGTGCCAGCAGCTTAGGAGGCCCTGAGGGCTACACCTTC. As protein: CASSLGGPEGYTF. V and J are TRBV7-8 and TRBJ1-2; D remains ambiguous. This CDR3 is 13 amino acids long. V lost 1 base and J 8 bases, leaving 11 bases between the germline ends. The germline V gene has CDR1 SGHVS and CDR2 FQNEAQ.

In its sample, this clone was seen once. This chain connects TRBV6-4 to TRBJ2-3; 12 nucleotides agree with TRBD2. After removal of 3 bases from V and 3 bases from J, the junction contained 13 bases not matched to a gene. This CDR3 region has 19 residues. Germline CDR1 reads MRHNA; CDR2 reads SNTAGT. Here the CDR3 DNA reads TGTGCCAGCAGTGATGACCTAGCGGGAGGGCCAGATAAGACAGATACGCAGTATTTT. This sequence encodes CASSDDLAGGPDKTDTQYF.

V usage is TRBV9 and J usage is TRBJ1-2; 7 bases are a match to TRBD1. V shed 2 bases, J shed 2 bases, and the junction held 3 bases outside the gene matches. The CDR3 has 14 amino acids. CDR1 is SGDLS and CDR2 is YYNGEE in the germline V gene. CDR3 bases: TGTGCCAGCAGCGTCCGACAGGGAAACTATGGCTACACCTTC. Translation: CASSVRQGNYGYTF. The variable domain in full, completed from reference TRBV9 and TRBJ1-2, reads DSGVTQTPKHLITATGQRVTLRCSPRSGDLSVYWYQQSLDQGLQFLIQYYNGEERAKGNILERFSAQQFPDLHSELNLSSLELGDSALYFCASSVRQGNYGYTFGSGTRLTVV.

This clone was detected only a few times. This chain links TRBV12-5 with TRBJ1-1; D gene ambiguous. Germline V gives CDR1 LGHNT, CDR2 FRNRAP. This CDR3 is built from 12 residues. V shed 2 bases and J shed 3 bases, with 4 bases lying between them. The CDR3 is CASGLSYTEAFF. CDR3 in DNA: TGTGCTAGTGGTTTGAGCTACACTGAAGCTTTCTTT.

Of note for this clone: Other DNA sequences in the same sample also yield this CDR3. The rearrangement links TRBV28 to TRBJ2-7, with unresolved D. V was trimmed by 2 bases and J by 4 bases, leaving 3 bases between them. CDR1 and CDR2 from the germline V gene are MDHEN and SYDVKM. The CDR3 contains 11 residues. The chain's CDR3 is CASSLRYEQYF. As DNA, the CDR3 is TGTGCCAGCAGTTTACGGTACGAGCAGTACTTC.

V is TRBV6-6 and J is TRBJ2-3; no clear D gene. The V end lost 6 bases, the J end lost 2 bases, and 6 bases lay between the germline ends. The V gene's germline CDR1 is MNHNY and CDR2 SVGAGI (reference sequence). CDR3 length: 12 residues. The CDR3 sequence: CASSLVTDTQYF. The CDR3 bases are TGTGCCAGCAGCCTAGTCACAGATACGCAGTATTTT.

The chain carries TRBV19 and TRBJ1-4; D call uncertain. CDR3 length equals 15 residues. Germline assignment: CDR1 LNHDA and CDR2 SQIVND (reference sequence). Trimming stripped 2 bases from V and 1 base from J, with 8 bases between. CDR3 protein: CASSIRGGTNEKLFF. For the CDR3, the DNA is TGTGCCAGTAGTATACGCGGAGGAACTAATGAAAAACTGTTTTTT.

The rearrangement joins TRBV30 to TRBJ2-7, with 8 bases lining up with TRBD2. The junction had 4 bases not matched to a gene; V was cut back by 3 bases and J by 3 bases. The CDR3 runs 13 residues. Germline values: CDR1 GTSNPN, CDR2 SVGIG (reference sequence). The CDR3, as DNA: TGTGCCTGGAGAAAAGCGGGAGTCTACGAGCAGTACTTC. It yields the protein CAWRKAGVYEQYF. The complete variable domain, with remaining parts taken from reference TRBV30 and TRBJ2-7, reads SQTIHQWPATLVQPVGSPLSLECTVEGTSNPNLYWYRQAAGRGLQLLFYSVGIGQISSEVPQNLSASRPQDRQFILSSKKLLLSDSGFYLCAWRKAGVYEQYFGPGTRLTVT.

The chain's CDR3 is CASFPQGARTGELFF. The CDR3 DNA follows: TGTGCCAGCTTCCCACAGGGGGCACGCACCGGGGAGCTGTTTTTT. The V call is TRBV7-9, the J call TRBJ2-2, with 9 bases that match TRBD1. Germline-derived CDR1 and CDR2 are SEHNR and FQNEAQ (reference sequence). With 8 bases clipped from V and 4 bases from J, the junction kept 8 bases outside the gene matches. The CDR3 spans 15 residues.

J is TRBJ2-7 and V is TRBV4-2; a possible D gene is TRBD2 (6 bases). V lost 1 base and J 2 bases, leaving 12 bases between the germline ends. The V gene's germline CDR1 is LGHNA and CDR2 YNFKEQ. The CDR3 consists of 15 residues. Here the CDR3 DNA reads TGTGCCAGCAGCCAAGGAAGCGGGCGAACCTACGAGCAGTACTTC. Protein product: CASSQGSGRTYEQYF.

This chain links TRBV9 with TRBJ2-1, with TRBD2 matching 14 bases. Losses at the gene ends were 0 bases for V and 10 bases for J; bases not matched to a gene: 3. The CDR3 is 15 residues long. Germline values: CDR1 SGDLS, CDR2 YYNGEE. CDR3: CASSVAGLAGVEQFF. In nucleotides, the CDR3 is TGTGCCAGCAGCGTAGCGGGACTAGCGGGAGTAGAGCAGTTCTTC.

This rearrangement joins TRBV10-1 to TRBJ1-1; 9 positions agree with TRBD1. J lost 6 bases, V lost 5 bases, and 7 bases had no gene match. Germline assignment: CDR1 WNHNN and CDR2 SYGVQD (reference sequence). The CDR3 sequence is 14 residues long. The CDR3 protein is CASSRDRDFSEAFF. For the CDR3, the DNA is TGCGCCAGCAGTAGGGACAGGGATTTCTCTGAAGCTTTCTTT.

The DNA for the CDR3 is TGCGCCAGCAGTGAGGGCGGGCCCGACGAGCAGTACTTC. It is translated as CASSEGGPDEQYF. The chain combines TRBV10-2 with TRBJ2-7; D is possibly TRBD2 (5 bases). The CDR3 totals 13 residues. The germline gives CDR1 WSHSY, CDR2 SAAADI. V lost 2 bases, J lost 5 bases, and 10 bases lay in between.

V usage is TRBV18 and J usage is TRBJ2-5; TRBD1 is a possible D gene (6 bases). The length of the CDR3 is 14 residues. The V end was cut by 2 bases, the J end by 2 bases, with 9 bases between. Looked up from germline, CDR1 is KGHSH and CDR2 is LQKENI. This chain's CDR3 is CASSPGTQQETQYF. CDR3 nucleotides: TGTGCCAGCTCACCAGGGACACAACAAGAGACCCAGTACTTC.

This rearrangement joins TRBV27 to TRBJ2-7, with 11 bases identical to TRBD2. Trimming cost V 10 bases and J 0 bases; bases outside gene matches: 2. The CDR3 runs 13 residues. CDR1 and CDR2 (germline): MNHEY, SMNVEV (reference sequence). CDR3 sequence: CATSGRNSYEQYF. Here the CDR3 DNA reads TGTGCCACTAGCGGGAGGAACTCCTACGAGCAGTACTTC.

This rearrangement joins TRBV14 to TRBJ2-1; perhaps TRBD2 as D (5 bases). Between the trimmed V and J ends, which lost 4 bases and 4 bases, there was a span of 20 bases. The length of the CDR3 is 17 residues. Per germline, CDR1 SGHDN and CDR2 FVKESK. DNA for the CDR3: TGTGCCAGCAGCCCGGGTCGCTCGCGGGTCGAATACAATGAGCAGTTCTTC. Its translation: CASSPGRSRVEYNEQFF.

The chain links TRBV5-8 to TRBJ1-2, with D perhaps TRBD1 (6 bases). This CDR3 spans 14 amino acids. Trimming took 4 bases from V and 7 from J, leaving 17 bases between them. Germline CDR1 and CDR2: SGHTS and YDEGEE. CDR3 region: CASSPGGQRVGYTF. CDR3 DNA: TGTGCCAGCAGCCCGGGGGGACAACGTGTTGGCTACACCTTC.